The rows below give T cell receptor beta chains drawn from one sample of a study of blood T cell repertoires in COVID-19. This table comes from immunoSEQ multiplex PCR, and its TCRdb copy is limited to in-frame clones, with some not included. The data show about 280,000 clones, with approximately 82% seen just once and approximately 5% held by the top ten. Source material: PBMCs or T cells enriched from blood (not recorded which). The receptors shown here come from a man between 40 and 49 years old who had been exposed to COVID-19. CDR3s include the opening cysteine and the closing phenylalanine or tryptophan. D genes are given only for firm matches. The size field is filled for only some rows; it gives once, few, many or a size class.

V gene	clone size	D gene	J gene	CDR3 DNA	CDR3 protein
TRBV4-2	NA	TRBD1	TRBJ1-5	TGTGCCAGCAGCCAGGAAAAAGGACAGGGGCAAAGGCCCCAGCATTTT	CASSQEKGQGQRPQHF
TRBV15	NA	NA	TRBJ1-1	TGTGCCACCAGCAGAGGGGCACCCGGGGACACTGAAGCTTTCTTT	CATSRGAPGDTEAFF
TRBV7-6	NA	TRBD2	TRBJ2-3	TGTGCCAGCAGCCTAGGGGGACTAGCCACAGATACGCAGTATTTT	CASSLGGLATDTQYF
TRBV12-3/TRBV12-4	NA	TRBD2	TRBJ2-4	TGTGCCAGCAGTAGCGGGAGAGCAAACATTCAGTACTTC	CASSSGRANIQYF
TRBV11-3	NA	NA	TRBJ2-3	TGTGCCAGCAGCTTAGATATATTGAGGGAGCCCACAGATACGCAGTATTTT	CASSLDILREPTDTQYF
TRBV11-2	NA	NA	TRBJ2-7	TGTGCCAGCAGCTTAGGACTACTCTACGAGCAGTACTTC	CASSLGLLYEQYF
TRBV24-1	NA	TRBD1	TRBJ2-2	TGTGCCACCAGTGACCCGACAGGGGGGGATCGTTTTCGTCCCGGGGAGCTGTTTTTT	CATSDPTGGDRFRPGELFF
TRBV9	many	TRBD2	TRBJ2-1	TGTGCCAGCAGCGCCGGGACTAGCGGGAGCTATGAGCAGTTCTTC	CASSAGTSGSYEQFF
TRBV5-1	NA	NA	TRBJ2-7	TGCGCCAGCAGACCCTCAACTAGCATCCCCGAATACGAGCAGTACTTC	CASRPSTSIPEYEQYF
TRBV29-1	NA	TRBD1	TRBJ2-5	TGCAGCGTAGGACCGACAGGGCAAATATCAGAGACCCAGTACTTC	CSVGPTGQISETQYF
TRBV4-2	many	TRBD2	TRBJ2-7	TGTGCCAGCAGCCAAGAGTCCCCCCTAGCGGGAGGCTACGAGCAGTACTTC	CASSQESPLAGGYEQYF
TRBV14	NA	NA	TRBJ1-2	TGTGCCAGCAGCCAAGACCGGTTCGGCTACACCTTC	CASSQDRFGYTF
TRBV7-9	NA	NA	TRBJ2-5	TGTGCCAGCAGCATCCAAGACGGAGCCCAGTACTTC	CASSIQDGAQYF
TRBV7-9	once	NA	TRBJ1-1	TGTGCCAGCAGCTTTCAGAACACTGAAGCTTTCTTT	CASSFQNTEAFF
TRBV2	NA	TRBD1	TRBJ1-2	TGTGCCAGCAGTGAAGACAGGGGGGCCTATGGCTACACCTTC	CASSEDRGAYGYTF
TRBV6-5	NA	TRBD1	TRBJ2-7	TGTGCCAGCAGCCGGACAGGCGGATACTACGAGCAGTACTTC	CASSRTGGYYEQYF
TRBV4-1	NA	NA	TRBJ1-2	TGCGCCAGCAGCCAAGATTCGTCCTACACCTTC	CASSQDSSYTF
TRBV24-1	NA	NA	TRBJ2-5	TGTGCCACCTCACTCCCGGGAGACCAGACCCAGTACTTC	CATSLPGDQTQYF
TRBV7-8	few	NA	TRBJ2-7	TGTGCCAGCAGCCCCCCCCGGGGGAGCTCCTACGAGCAGTACTTC	CASSPPRGSSYEQYF
TRBV24-1	once	TRBD1	TRBJ2-1	TGTGCCACCAGTGGGACAGGACAGCCCAATGAGCAGTTCTTC	CATSGTGQPNEQFF
TRBV27	NA	NA	TRBJ1-1	TGTGCCAGCAGTTTAAGGGGTACCCTGAACACTGAAGCTTTCTTT	CASSLRGTLNTEAFF
TRBV18	NA	NA	TRBJ1-4	TGTGCCAGCTCACCGGACCGTTCCTCCAGGGAATTTTTT	CASSPDRSSREFF
TRBV6-6	NA	TRBD1	TRBJ2-7	TGTGCCAGCAGTTACTTTTTGGGACAGGGCACCGAGCAGTACTTC	CASSYFLGQGTEQYF